Following are 5 T cell receptor beta chains from one sample sequenced in a study of T cells after yellow fever vaccination. TCRdb processed the 5' RACE reads anew with MiXCR; each CDR3 protein has one entry. The sample gives more than 300,000 distinct CDR3 sequences, approximately 12% of which show up once; approximately 3% is in the top ten. The input for sequencing was CD4+ T cells sorted from PBMCs, taken 45 days after the yellow fever booster vaccination. Every receptor here comes from a man between 18 and 29 years old who received the YFV17D yellow fever vaccine.

This clonotype appeared a few times. V is TRBV28 and J is TRBJ1-5, with unresolved D. Between the trimmed V and J ends, which lost 5 bases and 7 bases, there was a span of 9 bases. Germline V lookup: CDR1 MDHEN, CDR2 SYDVKM. The CDR3 is 12 residues long. Here the CDR3 DNA reads TGTGCCAGCAGTCCGCAGTGGCAGCCCCAGCATTTT. Residues: CASSPQWQPQHF.

The sample holds many counts of this clonotype. V usage is TRBV7-2 and J usage is TRBJ1-1, with TRBD1 matching 7 bases. Trimming took 5 bases from V and 11 from J; bases not matched to a gene: 11. From germline, CDR1 is SGHTA and CDR2 FQGNSA. The CDR3 spans 13 residues. In DNA, the CDR3 is TGTGCCAGCAGCCCACGGGACAGTCCCGGGGCTTTCTTT. This encodes CASSPRDSPGAFF. The full variable domain, rest sourced from reference TRBV7-2 and TRBJ1-1, is GAGVSQSPSNKVTEKGKDVELRCDPISGHTALYWYRQSLGQGLEFLIYFQGNSAPDKSGLPSDRFSAERTGGSVSTLTIQRTQQEDSAVYLCASSPRDSPGAFFGQGTRLTVV.

The V gene is TRBV28, the J gene TRBJ1-3; unclear D gene. Between the trimmed V and J ends, which lost 7 bases and 3 bases, there was a span of 7 bases. The CDR3 has 12 amino acids. CDR1 MDHEN and CDR2 SYDVKM come from the germline V gene. CDR3 DNA: TGTGCCAGCACGAGTTATGGAAACACCATATATTTT. Amino acids: CASTSYGNTIYF.

This clonotype was found a few times. This chain joins TRBV19 and TRBJ2-2; no reliable D call. V lost 7 bases, J lost 3 bases, and 9 bases lay in between. The CDR3 is made up of 13 amino acids. Germline CDR1 and CDR2: LNHDA and SQIVND (reference sequence). The CDR3 sequence is CASTEGYTGELFF. CDR3 DNA sequence: TGTGCCAGTACCGAAGGGTACACCGGGGAGCTGTTTTTT. The whole variable domain, remainder taken from reference TRBV19 and TRBJ2-2, is DGGITQSPKYLFRKEGQNVTLSCEQNLNHDAMYWYRQDPGQGLRLIYYSQIVNDFQKGDIAEGYSVSREKKESFPLTVTSAQKNPTAFYLCASTEGYTGELFFGEGSRLTVL.

The V call is TRBV27, the J call TRBJ1-6; tentative D call: TRBD1 (5 bases). The V and J ends lost 4 bases and 7 bases respectively, with 8 bases between them. CDR1 and CDR2 from the germline V gene are MNHEY and SMNVEV (reference sequence). The CDR3 is 13 amino acids. CDR3 amino acids: CASSSWTNSPLHF. In DNA, the CDR3 is TGTGCCAGCAGTTCTTGGACAAATTCACCCCTCCACTTT.